The rows below give T cell receptor beta chains drawn from one sample of a study of blood T cells in healthy people across ages. TCRdb passed the 5' RACE reads through MiXCR, listing each CDR3 protein once. The data show 780,000 or so distinct CDR3 sequences, 20% to 25% seen once. The same sample was also used in a study of T cells of mothers and their children.

The sequenced sample was blood. The source is a boy between 10 and 17 years old in good health. Both conserved end residues are part of each CDR3. Fields, in order: D gene, V gene, J gene, clone size, CDR3 protein, CDR3 DNA. D genes are given only for firm matches. Clone size appears in some rows only: once, few, many, or a class for an expanded clone.

D: NA; V: TRBV4-1; J: TRBJ2-7; size: once; CDR3: CASSQDIRVNEQYF; DNA: TGCGCCAGCAGCCAAGATATCAGGGTAAACGAGCAGTACTTC
D: TRBD1; V: TRBV6-6; J: TRBJ2-1; size: few; CDR3: CASSYLDREYNEQFF; DNA: TGTGCCAGCAGTTACTTAGACAGGGAATACAATGAGCAGTTCTTC
D: TRBD2; V: TRBV7-2; J: TRBJ2-7; size: few; CDR3: CASSFVSRGGNFNEQYF; DNA: TGTGCCAGCAGCTTTGTCAGTCGGGGAGGGAATTTTAACGAGCAGTACTTC
D: NA; V: TRBV7-2; J: TRBJ1-1; size: NA; CDR3: CASTFSGTEAFF; DNA: TGTGCCAGCACCTTCTCTGGCACTGAAGCTTTCTTT
D: NA; V: TRBV5-8; J: TRBJ2-7; size: NA; CDR3: CASSSPGLGSYEQYF; DNA: TGTGCCAGCAGCTCTCCGGGACTGGGCTCCTACGAGCAGTACTTC
D: NA; V: TRBV2; J: TRBJ2-7; size: once; CDR3: CAIHTVDSYEQYF; DNA: TGTGCCATCCACACGGTGGACTCCTACGAGCAGTACTTC
D: TRBD2; V: TRBV27; J: TRBJ2-1; size: few; CDR3: CASGRLAAYNEQFF; DNA: TGTGCCAGTGGCCGGCTAGCGGCTTACAATGAGCAGTTCTTC
D: NA; V: TRBV4-3; J: TRBJ2-2; size: NA; CDR3: CASSQVSGGGINTGELFF; DNA: TGCGCCAGCAGCCAAGTGTCGGGCGGCGGGATAAACACCGGGGAGCTGTTTTTT
D: TRBD2; V: TRBV11-2; J: TRBJ2-1; size: NA; CDR3: CASNLGRLAGLSSYNEQFF; DNA: TGTGCCAGCAACCTAGGGAGGCTAGCGGGGCTCTCCTCCTACAATGAGCAGTTCTTC
D: TRBD1; V: TRBV20-1; J: TRBJ1-5; size: NA; CDR3: CSAREGQAYQPQHF; DNA: TGCAGTGCTAGAGAGGGACAGGCCTATCAGCCCCAGCATTTT
D: TRBD2; V: TRBV7-9; J: TRBJ2-1; size: few; CDR3: CASSLAGLASGNEQFF; DNA: TGTGCCAGCAGCTTAGCGGGACTAGCGAGTGGGAATGAGCAGTTCTTC
D: NA; V: TRBV6-2/TRBV6-3; J: TRBJ2-2; size: once; CDR3: CASSYSSHDNTGELFF; DNA: TGTGCCAGCAGTTACTCGAGTCATGACAACACCGGGGAGCTGTTTTTT
D: NA; V: TRBV30; J: TRBJ2-3; size: once; CDR3: CAWTSGRTDTQYF; DNA: TGTGCCTGGACGAGCGGTCGCACAGATACGCAGTATTTT
D: NA; V: TRBV12-3/TRBV12-4; J: TRBJ1-4; size: NA; CDR3: CASRRTSEKLFF; DNA: TGTGCCAGCAGGAGGACGAGTGAAAAACTGTTTTTT
D: TRBD1; V: TRBV5-1; J: TRBJ2-1; size: few; CDR3: CASSLALGTGFNEQFF; DNA: TGCGCCAGCAGCTTGGCGTTAGGGACAGGGTTTAATGAGCAGTTCTTC
D: NA; V: TRBV4-1; J: TRBJ2-7; size: NA; CDR3: CASSHDSSYEQYF; DNA: TGCGCCAGCAGCCACGACAGCTCCTACGAGCAGTACTTC
D: TRBD1; V: TRBV7-9; J: TRBJ2-1; size: few; CDR3: CASGQVGGHNEQFF; DNA: TGTGCCAGCGGACAGGTTGGAGGTCACAATGAGCAGTTCTTC
D: NA; V: TRBV5-6; J: TRBJ2-2; size: NA; CDR3: CASSLADSGIDSGELFF; DNA: TGTGCCAGCAGCTTGGCCGATTCAGGGATTGATTCCGGGGAGCTGTTTTTT